Listed here is a single T cell receptor beta chain. As yet, its antigen is unknown. This specimen belongs to a study of cytomegalovirus exposure and HLA in healthy donors. Across the study: The 110 or so validation repertoires were produced on the same platform as the 720 or so repertoires of the first cohort. This was reported in a later analysis.

The study's findings and limits: Cytomegalovirus association was listed for 164 TCR beta chains. Most TCR sequences were rare, but some public TCRs occurred in many donors. In vitro confirmation showed a few CMV-associated chains to be CMV antigen specific.

The method was immunoSEQ multiplex PCR; TCRdb's version includes in-frame clones alone and lacks a portion of them. The sample comprises about 300,000 clones, roughly 90% of which are singletons, and approximately 0.9% rests with the top ten. Germline CDR1 is MDHEN and CDR2 is SYDVKM. The CDR3 contains 14 residues. With 4 bases removed from V and 2 bases from J, the gap between germline ends came to 8 bases. The chain links TRBV28 to TRBJ2-2; a possible D gene is TRBD1 (6 bases). Material: PBMCs. The TCR originated in a woman under 30 in good health and CMV-seronegative. CDR3 nucleotide sequence: TGTGCCAGCAGTTCGGACAGAAACACCGGGGAGCTGTTTTTT. Its protein is CASSSDRNTGELFF.